This entry lists 31 T cell receptor beta chains sequenced from one sample in a study of blood T cell repertoires in COVID-19. Only in-frame clones appear in the TCRdb table, and some are missing; sequencing was by immunoSEQ multiplex PCR. This sample has approximately 130,000 clones, with 83% found just once. Sequencing input: PBMCs or T cells enriched from blood (not recorded which). The receptors shown here come from a man aged 30 to 39 who had recovered from COVID-19.

V and J are TRBV2 and TRBJ2-6; unclear D gene. Germline loops: CDR1 SNHLY, CDR2 FYNNEI. V was shortened by 4 bases and J by 0 bases, with 13 bases between the two germline ends. This CDR3 contains 17 residues. CDR3 in DNA: TGTGCCAGCAGTGTGAGGCTCCGGGTCTCTGGGGCCAACGTCCTGACTTTC. Residues: CASSVRLRVSGANVLTF.

J is TRBJ2-3 and V is TRBV6-6, with 7 bases fitting TRBD2. This CDR3 has 13 amino acids. V was pared by 6 bases and J by 4 bases, with 4 bases of the junction left unmatched. Germline V gene sequence: CDR1 MNHNY, CDR2 SVGAGI (reference sequence). The CDR3 region is CASRRGSADTQYF. CDR3 coding DNA: TGTGCCAGCAGGCGCGGGAGTGCAGATACGCAGTATTTT.

The V and J genes are TRBV28 and TRBJ1-4, with 9 bases that match TRBD1. The J segment lost 4 bases and the V segment lost 6 bases, leaving 9 bases of the junction unmatched. Germline V lookup: CDR1 MDHEN, CDR2 SYDVKM. The CDR3 is made up of 16 amino acids. CDR3 nucleotides: TGTGCCAGCAGCTCCGACAGGGGGTGGGGTAATGAAAAACTGTTTTTT. It is translated as CASSSDRGWGNEKLFF. Filled out from reference TRBV28 and TRBJ1-4, the complete variable domain reads DVKVTQSSRYLVKRTGEKVFLECVQDMDHENMFWYRQDPGLGLRLIYFSYDVKMKEKGDIPEGYSVSREKKERFSLILESASTNQTSMYLCASSSDRGWGNEKLFFGSGTQLSVL.

A remark on this clone: The sample holds other DNA sequences that translate to the same CDR3. V and J are TRBV7-9 and TRBJ2-5; 11 nucleotides align to TRBD2. The CDR3 length is 16 residues. Germline lookup yields CDR1 SEHNR and CDR2 FQNEAQ (reference sequence). Germline trimming cut 1 base from V and 1 base from J; bases unmatched to any gene: 2. The CDR3 DNA reads as TGTGCCAGCAGCTTAGGCCTAGCGGGGGGCCAAGAGACCCAGTACTTC. Translated, it gives CASSLGLAGGQETQYF.

The sample holds one count of this clone. This chain links TRBV7-8 with TRBJ1-4; unclear D gene. Trimming took 4 bases from V and 0 from J, leaving 15 bases between them. This CDR3 region has 17 residues. Germline-derived CDR1 and CDR2 are SGHVS and FQNEAQ. The CDR3 DNA sequence: TGTGCCAGCAGCTCCGGACGGGGATTTTCAACTAATGAAAAACTGTTTTTT. It is translated as CASSSGRGFSTNEKLFF.

The chain is built from TRBV2 and TRBJ2-7; the D gene is possibly TRBD2 (6 bases). The CDR3 is made up of 16 amino acids. The V gene lost 8 bases and the J gene lost 5 bases, with 25 bases spanning the gap. Germline V gene data show CDR1 as SNHLY and CDR2 as FYNNEI. The CDR3 spells CASGVRERESLHEQYV. DNA for the CDR3: TGTGCCAGCGGAGTACGGGAGCGTGAGTCCCTCCACGAGCAGTACGTC.

The gene calls are TRBV6-1 and TRBJ2-7; TRBD2 aligns across 15 bases. Looked up from germline, CDR1 is MNHNS and CDR2 is SASEGT. V dropped 2 bases and J dropped 6; count of bases not matched to a gene: 2. CDR3 size: 15 residues. The CDR3 nucleotides read TGTGCCAGCAGTGAACGGACTAGCGGGGGGGCCGAGCAGTACGTC. It specifies CASSERTSGGAEQYV.

The chain uses TRBV15 and TRBJ2-2, with D maybe TRBD2 (7 bases). The CDR3 has 16 residues. V was clipped by 1 base and J by 0 bases, with 9 bases between them. CDR1 and CDR2 (germline): LNHNV, YYDKDF (reference sequence). Written as DNA, the CDR3 is TGTGCCACCAGCAGAGGCGGGGGCGCGAACACCGGGGAGCTGTTTTTT. Its translation: CATSRGGGANTGELFF.

V gene TRBV30 combines with J gene TRBJ2-2; 7 nucleotides agree with TRBD2. Germline V gene sequence: CDR1 GTSNPN, CDR2 SVGIG (reference sequence). The V and J ends lost 1 base and 4 bases, in that order; junction bases with no gene match: 6. The CDR3 is 15 amino acids. CDR3 bases: TGTGCCTGGAGTGGCCCGGGGGGTAGCACCGGGGAGCTGTTTTTT. Translation gives CAWSGPGGSTGELFF.

The chain has TRBV2 and TRBJ1-2; 8 bases line up with TRBD1. The ends lost 7 bases at V and 4 bases at J; junction bases unmatched: 5. CDR3 length equals 13 residues. Germline CDR1 reads SNHLY; CDR2 reads FYNNEI. CDR3 nucleotide sequence: TGTGCCAGCACCCAGGGGGCCGGCTATGGCTACACCTTC. Its protein product is CASTQGAGYGYTF. Supplemented by reference TRBV2 and TRBJ1-2, the full variable domain reads EPEVTQTPSHQVTQMGQEVILRCVPISNHLYFYWYRQILGQKVEFLVSFYNNEISEKSEIFDDQFSVERPDGSNFTLKIRSTKLEDSAMYFCASTQGAGYGYTFGSGTRLTVV.

The chain carries TRBV4-1 and TRBJ1-1; 9 bases align to TRBD1. J lost 3 bases, V lost 4 bases, and 15 bases had no gene match. Germline CDR1 MGHRA, CDR2 YSYEKL. This CDR3 contains 18 residues. In DNA form, the CDR3 reads TGCGCCAGCAGCCCAGAGGATTACAGGGGGCGGTACGACACTGAAGCTTTCTTT. Its protein product is CASSPEDYRGRYDTEAFF.

The chain uses TRBV4-2 and TRBJ1-1; 7 bases agree with TRBD1. Per germline, CDR1 LGHNA and CDR2 YNFKEQ. V was clipped by 0 bases and J by 0 bases; unmatched bases: 4. The CDR3 totals 16 residues. The CDR3 sequence is CASSQDWGQLNTEAFF. In DNA form, the CDR3 reads TGTGCCAGCAGCCAAGATTGGGGACAGCTGAACACTGAAGCTTTCTTT.

The chain employs TRBV5-1 and TRBJ1-5; D is unclear. V lost 0 bases, J lost 0 bases, and 7 bases lay in between. CDR3 size: 15 residues. Germline V gene sequence: CDR1 SGHRS, CDR2 YFSETQ. The DNA of the CDR3 is TGCGCCAGCAGCTTGGACAGTCCTAGCAATCAGCCCCAGCATTTT. This gives the protein CASSLDSPSNQPQHF.

This CDR3 is CASSRAGPAPSTDTQYF. CDR3 nucleotides: TGTGCCAGTAGTAGGGCGGGACCGGCCCCCAGCACAGATACGCAGTATTTT. The V gene is TRBV19, the J gene TRBJ2-3, with D possibly TRBD2 on 6 matching bases. The V end lost 4 bases, the J end lost 0 bases, and 17 bases lay between the germline ends. The CDR3 is made up of 17 amino acids. Germline V gene data show CDR1 as LNHDA and CDR2 as SQIVND (reference sequence).

The chain joins TRBV18 to TRBJ2-1; 7 bases fit TRBD1. The CDR3 consists of 15 residues. V was clipped by 0 bases and J by 4 bases; unmatched bases: 3. Germline CDR1 is KGHSH and CDR2 is LQKENI. CDR3 coding DNA: TGTGCCAGCTCACCACCGGGACAGCTATACAATGAGCAGTTCTTC. Protein sequence: CASSPPGQLYNEQFF.

The genes are TRBV12-3 or TRBV12-4 and TRBJ2-7; D is undetermined. The CDR3 is 13 amino acids. V lost 2 bases to trimming and J lost 1 base, with 6 bases between them. CDR3 coding DNA: TGTGCCAGCAGTTTAAGCTCATCCTACGAGCAGTACTTC. Translation gives CASSLSSSYEQYF.

The chain's CDR3 is CASSLGSRVIPNYGYTF. CDR3 coding DNA: TGTGCCAGCAGCTTAGGTAGCAGGGTGATCCCTAACTATGGCTACACCTTC. This chain links TRBV11-2 with TRBJ1-2; D might be TRBD1 (5 bases). Trimming took 1 base from V and 0 from J, leaving 15 bases between them. Germline V gives CDR1 SGHAT, CDR2 FQNNGV. The CDR3 runs to 17 residues.

This chain joins TRBV7-3 and TRBJ2-2; TRBD2 matches 7 bases. The CDR3 totals 16 residues. The V and J ends lost 5 bases and 3 bases, in that order; junction bases with no gene match: 9. CDR1 is SGHTA and CDR2 is FQGTGA in the germline V gene. The CDR3, as DNA: TGTGCCAGCAGCACAATGCGGGGGAGTCACACCGGGGAGCTGTTTTTT. Amino acids: CASSTMRGSHTGELFF.

V and J are TRBV7-9 and TRBJ1-1; 7 bases match TRBD1. CDR1 is SEHNR and CDR2 is FQNEAQ in the germline V gene (reference sequence). This CDR3 contains 12 residues. Trimming at V came to 5 bases and at J to 11 bases, leaving 8 bases not matched to a gene. The CDR3 DNA is TGTGCCAGCAGCCCCCTGGACAGGTCGGCTTTCTTT. This codes for CASSPLDRSAFF.

V gene TRBV5-4 combines with J gene TRBJ1-1; D unresolved. This CDR3 has 14 amino acids. The germline V gene has CDR1 SGHNT and CDR2 YYREEE (reference sequence). V gave up 1 base and J gave up 4 bases, with 11 bases separating them. The DNA for the CDR3 is TGTGCCAGCAGCTTGTCGGGGATACGCACTGAAGCTTTCTTT. Residues: CASSLSGIRTEAFF.

The CDR3 DNA reads TGTGCCAGCAGTTTACCCAAGACGGGGAAAGCTTTCTTT. Translated: CASSLPKTGKAFF. The chain combines TRBV12-3 or TRBV12-4 with TRBJ1-1; D not certain. Trimming took 2 bases from V and 9 from J, leaving 13 bases between them. The CDR3 runs 13 residues.

This CDR3 is CAISVQGVQYF. CDR3 nucleotide sequence: TGTGCCATCAGTGTACAGGGTGTACAGTACTTC. This chain connects TRBV10-3 to TRBJ2-4, with D perhaps TRBD1 (6 bases). The CDR3 covers 11 residues. V shed 4 bases and J shed 13 bases, with 11 bases lying between them. Germline assignment: CDR1 ENHRY and CDR2 SYGVKD.

This clone was seen only a few times. The CDR3 loop is CASTNDRGNEQYF. The DNA of the CDR3 is TGTGCCAGCACCAACGACAGGGGCAACGAGCAGTACTTC. The chain employs TRBV2 and TRBJ2-7; 8 bases agree with TRBD1. V lost 7 bases, J lost 5 bases, and 7 bases stayed unmatched. CDR3 length: 13 amino acids. The germline V gene has CDR1 SNHLY and CDR2 FYNNEI.

The chain couples TRBV7-9 to TRBJ2-1; 8 bases map to TRBD2. V lost 3 bases, J lost 16 bases, and 11 bases stayed unmatched. The CDR3 is 13 amino acids. Germline V gene sequence: CDR1 SEHNR, CDR2 FQNEAQ (reference sequence). This CDR3 is CASSFTSPGTSFF. In DNA, the CDR3 is TGTGCCAGCAGCTTTACGAGCCCCGGGACTAGTTTCTTC.

The CDR3 nucleotides read TGTGCCAGCAGTTACTCTGTCCAGGGAGGTCCTTACGAGCAGTACGTC. Translation: CASSYSVQGGPYEQYV. The V gene is TRBV6-5, the J gene TRBJ2-7; D is perhaps TRBD2 (6 bases). Germline CDR1 MNHEY, CDR2 SVGAGI. The V and J ends lost 0 bases and 4 bases respectively, with 16 bases between them. This CDR3 region has 16 residues.

This clone was seen a few times. The chain combines TRBV5-5 with TRBJ2-5, with 7 positions matching TRBD1. Germline values: CDR1 SGHKS, CDR2 YYEKEE (reference sequence). The trim removed 3 bases at V and 4 bases at J, leaving 6 bases unmatched. The CDR3 is 14 amino acids. The CDR3, as DNA: TGTGCCAGCAGCTCCCGGGCAGGGGGAGAGACCCAGTACTTC. It codes for CASSSRAGGETQYF.

The rearrangement joins TRBV19 to TRBJ1-3; no clear D gene. This CDR3 is built from 11 residues. The V end lost 4 bases, the J end lost 8 bases, and 6 bases lay between the germline ends. Germline V gene lookup returns CDR1 LNHDA and CDR2 SQIVND (reference sequence). This CDR3 reads CASSRRDTIYF. The CDR3 bases are TGTGCCAGTAGTAGGCGGGACACCATATATTTT.

The rearrangement uses TRBV5-1 and TRBJ2-1; 8 bases map to TRBD2. Looked up from germline, CDR1 is SGHRS and CDR2 is YFSETQ. V shed 2 bases and J 4 bases; nucleotides not matched to a gene: 5. The CDR3 covers 15 residues. CDR3 region: CASSFSGGVYNEQFF. CDR3 in DNA: TGCGCCAGCAGCTTCTCCGGGGGGGTTTACAATGAGCAGTTCTTC.

This clone appeared a few times. The chain recombines TRBV27 with TRBJ2-7; tentatively, D is TRBD2 (6 bases). The CDR3 runs 14 residues. The germline V gene has CDR1 MNHEY and CDR2 SMNVEV (reference sequence). V gave up 3 bases and J gave up 4 bases, with 13 bases separating them. The CDR3 nucleotides are TGTGCCAGCAGTTTTAGCGGAGAGAATTACGAGCAGTACTTC. Its translation: CASSFSGENYEQYF.

This CDR3 reads CASSQPGQENTEAFF. As DNA, the CDR3 is TGCGCCAGCAGCCAACCGGGACAGGAGAACACTGAAGCTTTCTTT. The chain recombines TRBV4-1 with TRBJ1-1, with 8 bases aligning to TRBD1. Germline assignment: CDR1 MGHRA and CDR2 YSYEKL. The CDR3 is made up of 15 amino acids. V lost 2 bases and J lost 1; bases outside the gene matches: 3.

In DNA, the CDR3 is TGTGCCAGCAGCTTGGTCTACAGCGGGGGGCTAGGGGAGACCCAGTACTTC. This encodes CASSLVYSGGLGETQYF. V and J are TRBV5-8 and TRBJ2-5; the match to TRBD2 covers 9 bases. Trimming removed 0 bases from V and 5 bases from J; junction bases left unmatched: 11. Germline CDR1 reads SGHTS; CDR2 reads YDEGEE. The CDR3 contains 17 residues.